Below are 30 T cell receptor beta chains sequenced from a single sample in a study of liver allograft versus peripheral blood T cells. On the study more broadly: Transplanted-liver T cell receptor repertoires were compared with recipients' peripheral blood repertoires.

A single record per CDR3 protein comes from TCRdb applying MiXCR to the reads. Here the sample spans 15,000 to 20,000 distinct CDR3 sequences, 22% being singletons. Receptor source: a human patient who had a liver transplant. Certain T cells may be donor cells from the graft.

This clonotype is deemed medium-sized (0.01 to 0.1%). This chain connects TRBV10-3 to TRBJ2-1; D remains unclear. The germline gives CDR1 ENHRY, CDR2 SYGVKD. V was trimmed by 0 bases and J by 7 bases, leaving 4 bases between them. The CDR3 spans 12 residues. CDR3 protein: CAISESGNEQFF. Here the CDR3 DNA reads TGTGCCATCAGTGAGTCAGGGAATGAGCAGTTCTTC.

Judged by abundance, this clonotype is medium-sized. The chain links TRBV18 to TRBJ2-7; 7 bases fit TRBD2. V shed 4 bases and J 2 bases; nucleotides not matched to a gene: 11. The germline V gene has CDR1 KGHSH and CDR2 LQKENI. There are 16 residues in the CDR3. The CDR3 bases are TGTGCCAGCTCACGACAGACTAGCCAGATACCCTACGAGCAGTACTTC. Translation: CASSRQTSQIPYEQYF.

Many counts were recorded for this clonotype. The chain combines TRBV19 with TRBJ1-2; 7 bases fit TRBD1. V trimming: 2 bases; J trimming: 3 bases; junction bases outside the gene matches: 9. The CDR3 is made up of 16 amino acids. The germline V gene encodes CDR1 LNHDA and CDR2 SQIVND (reference sequence). CDR3 residues: CASSIPTRQGHYGYTF. The DNA of the CDR3 is TGTGCCAGTAGTATACCTACCAGACAGGGCCACTATGGCTACACCTTC.

This clonotype was observed many times. The chain recombines TRBV19 with TRBJ2-1; D might be TRBD2 (6 bases). Trimming removed 2 bases at V and 7 bases at J, with 12 bases between. Germline values: CDR1 LNHDA, CDR2 SQIVND (reference sequence). The CDR3 runs 14 residues. The CDR3 bases are TGTGCCAGTAGTATAAATAGACTAGGGAATGAGCAGTTCTTC. It specifies CASSINRLGNEQFF.

The V and J genes are TRBV19 and TRBJ2-7; D possibly corresponds to TRBD2 (5 bases). Germline V gene sequence: CDR1 LNHDA, CDR2 SQIVND (reference sequence). The CDR3 length is 14 residues. V dropped 4 bases and J dropped 2 bases, with 12 bases sitting between them. The CDR3 spells CASSKWERPYEQYF. The CDR3 nucleotides read TGTGCCAGTAGTAAGTGGGAGAGGCCCTACGAGCAGTACTTC.

The chain has TRBV18 and TRBJ1-2; TRBD1 matches at 7 bases. The V and J ends lost 4 bases and 4 bases, in that order; junction bases with no gene match: 0. This CDR3 comprises 12 residues. CDR1 and CDR2 from the germline V gene are KGHSH and LQKENI. DNA for the CDR3: TGTGCCAGCTCACGGGACAGCTATGGCTACACCTTC. Translating gives CASSRDSYGYTF.

This clonotype is termed medium-sized. This CDR3 is CASSYPRDLFYEQYF. Written as DNA, the CDR3 is TGTGCCAGCAGTTACCCCAGGGACCTTTTTTACGAGCAGTACTTC. The rearrangement uses TRBV6-2 or TRBV6-3 and TRBJ2-7, with D possibly called TRBD1 or TRBD2 (5 bases each). Germline V lookup: CDR1 MNHEY, CDR2 SVGEGT. Trimming removed 2 bases from V and 4 bases from J, with 15 bases in between. The CDR3 has 15 amino acids.

In its sample, this clonotype was seen a few times. The gene calls are TRBV27 and TRBJ2-2, with D tentatively TRBD2 (6 bases). The CDR3 totals 12 residues. Trimming left V 5 bases short and J 6 bases short, with 7 bases between. The germline V gene has CDR1 MNHEY and CDR2 SMNVEV (reference sequence). The CDR3 DNA follows: TGTGCCAGCAGTAGACTAGCCGGGGAGCTGTTTTTT. Its translation is CASSRLAGELFF.

This clonotype was detected many times. V usage is TRBV18 and J usage is TRBJ2-2; D is possibly TRBD1 (6 bases). V lost 1 base and J lost 6, with 6 bases in between. Germline V gene lookup returns CDR1 KGHSH and CDR2 LQKENI. The CDR3 loop spans 13 amino acids. The CDR3 protein is CASSPQGAGELFF. CDR3 bases: TGTGCCAGCTCACCACAGGGGGCCGGGGAGCTGTTTTTT.

This clonotype was seen repeatedly, ten times or more. The chain combines TRBV7-2 with TRBJ2-7; D possibly matches TRBD1 or TRBD2 (5 bases each). The CDR3 covers 17 residues. V was clipped by 1 base and J by 0 bases, with 16 bases between them. Germline V gene data show CDR1 as SGHTA and CDR2 as FQGNSA. The CDR3 sequence: CASSLGNQGPVSYEQYF. CDR3 sequence (DNA): TGTGCCAGCAGCTTAGGGAACCAGGGACCAGTCTCCTACGAGCAGTACTTC.

This clonotype was found a few times. This rearrangement joins TRBV19 to TRBJ1-1; D is ambiguous. This CDR3 spans 12 amino acids. Germline CDR1 is LNHDA and CDR2 is SQIVND (reference sequence). The ends were cut back, 7 bases at V and 8 bases at J, with 14 bases in the middle. CDR3 region: CASKVTKQEAFF. In nucleotides, the CDR3 is TGTGCCAGTAAAGTAACAAAGCAAGAAGCTTTCTTT.

The chain joins TRBV20-1 to TRBJ1-1; D uncertain. Germline V CDR1 and CDR2: DFQATT, SNEGSKA (reference sequence). This CDR3 region has 14 residues. V shed 5 bases and J shed 7 bases, with 20 bases lying between them. CDR3 amino acids: CSAPIGNGRFEAFF. The CDR3 DNA sequence: TGCAGTGCTCCAATTGGGAACGGAAGGTTTGAAGCTTTCTTT.

The CDR3 is CASISTSSYNEQFF. The CDR3 nucleotides are TGTGCCAGCATATCGACTAGTTCCTACAATGAGCAGTTCTTC. The V gene is TRBV6-2 or TRBV6-3, the J gene TRBJ2-1, with D perhaps TRBD2 (6 bases). Germline assignment: CDR1 MNHEY and CDR2 SVGEGT. The CDR3 is 14 amino acids. Trimming removed 7 bases from V and 1 base from J, with 11 bases in between.

This clonotype was detected many times. Here the CDR3 reads CSVARVTGYNTEAFF. CDR3 bases: TGCAGCGTTGCGAGGGTGACAGGGTACAACACTGAAGCTTTCTTT. The chain carries TRBV29-1 and TRBJ1-1; 7 nucleotides agree with TRBD1. The CDR3 is 15 residues long. V was clipped by 4 bases and J by 2 bases; unmatched bases: 10. CDR1 and CDR2 (germline): SQVTM, ANQGSEA. Combining the CDR3 with reference TRBV29-1 and TRBJ1-1 gives the whole variable domain SAVISQKPSRDICQRGTSLTIQCQVDSQVTMMFWYRQQPGQSLTLIATANQGSEATYESGFVIDKFPISRPNLTFSTLTVSNMSPEDSSIYLCSVARVTGYNTEAFFGQGTRLTVV.

The V call is TRBV6-5, the J call TRBJ1-3; D is unclear. Germline CDR1 MNHEY, CDR2 SVGAGI. The CDR3 is 14 amino acids. Deletions cut 5 bases from V and 3 bases from J, with 11 bases between. CDR3 amino acids: CASSLLGIGNTIYF. DNA for the CDR3: TGTGCCAGCAGTCTTTTGGGGATTGGAAACACCATATATTTT.

The gene calls are TRBV28 and TRBJ1-4; weak D call: TRBD1 (6 bases). The CDR3 spans 15 residues. Trimming left V 5 bases short and J 8 bases short, with 18 bases between. Germline V gene data show CDR1 as MDHEN and CDR2 as SYDVKM. The CDR3 loop is CASSPPQGNGEKLFF. The DNA of the CDR3 is TGTGCCAGCAGTCCCCCTCAGGGGAACGGGGAAAAACTGTTTTTT.

This clonotype appeared many times. The chain carries TRBV19 and TRBJ1-4, with 7 bases identical to TRBD1. Germline V lookup: CDR1 LNHDA, CDR2 SQIVND (reference sequence). With V trimmed by 5 bases and J by 5 bases, 8 bases remained unmatched. This CDR3 region has 15 residues. This CDR3 is CASSPTGIENEKLFF. CDR3 nucleotide sequence: TGTGCCAGTAGTCCGACAGGGATTGAAAATGAAAAACTGTTTTTT.

This clonotype was observed a handful of times. This chain uses TRBV27 with TRBJ1-5; the D is unclear. Looked up from germline, CDR1 is MNHEY and CDR2 is SMNVEV (reference sequence). Trimming took 4 bases from V and 0 from J, leaving 16 bases between them. The CDR3 spans 17 residues. The CDR3 reads CASSSQGPGGSNQPQHF. Written as DNA, the CDR3 is TGTGCCAGCAGTTCCCAAGGCCCAGGAGGTAGCAATCAGCCCCAGCATTTT.

V usage is TRBV7-2 and J usage is TRBJ2-7; D not resolved. This CDR3 has 12 residues. The V end was cut by 3 bases, the J end by 6 bases, with 9 bases between. Germline V gives CDR1 SGHTA, CDR2 FQGNSA. In DNA, the CDR3 is TGTGCCAGCAGCTTGTTGCTGGGCGAGCAGTACTTC. This gives the protein CASSLLLGEQYF.

J is TRBJ1-5 and V is TRBV5-6; D unclear. From germline, CDR1 is SGHDT and CDR2 YYEEEE. Trimming took off 0 bases at V and 2 bases at J, with 9 bases between the two ends. This CDR3 is built from 15 residues. The CDR3 sequence is CASSLGFGGNQPQHF. CDR3 DNA: TGTGCCAGCAGCTTGGGGTTCGGGGGCAATCAGCCCCAGCATTTT.

The CDR3, as DNA: TGTGCCAGCAGCTCACGACAGGGTTGGGGCTACACCTTC. Protein sequence: CASSSRQGWGYTF. V usage is TRBV9 and J usage is TRBJ1-2; 7 bases line up with TRBD1. The CDR3 sequence is 13 residues long. From germline, CDR1 is SGDLS and CDR2 YYNGEE. Unmatched junction bases numbered 8, after V lost 4 bases and J lost 8 bases.

This clonotype has a handful of counts. The CDR3: CATSLDSYEQYF. The CDR3 bases are TGTGCCACCAGCCTGGACAGTTACGAGCAGTACTTC. V gene TRBV15 combines with J gene TRBJ2-7, with a weak D call TRBD1 (6 bases). Trimming removed 5 bases at V and 4 bases at J, with 9 bases between. Germline V gives CDR1 LNHNV, CDR2 YYDKDF (reference sequence). The CDR3 totals 12 residues.

CDR3 sequence: CASSPLAWTSGSTDTQYF. In DNA form, the CDR3 reads TGTGCCAGCAGCCCCCTGGCTTGGACTAGCGGGAGCACAGATACGCAGTATTTT. The chain couples TRBV7-9 to TRBJ2-3; 11 nucleotides align to TRBD2. This CDR3 has 18 residues. The ends lost 5 bases at V and 0 bases at J; junction bases unmatched: 10. Germline loops: CDR1 SEHNR, CDR2 FQNEAQ (reference sequence).

This chain links TRBV14 with TRBJ2-2; D is tentatively TRBD1 or TRBD2 (6 bases each). The CDR3 has 18 residues. V was pared by 0 bases and J by 1 base, with 15 bases between. Looked up from germline, CDR1 is SGHDN and CDR2 is FVKESK. The CDR3 DNA follows: TGTGCCAGCAGCCAAGATCATCCGGGGGCAGGGAACACCGGGGAGCTGTTTTTT. As protein: CASSQDHPGAGNTGELFF.

This clonotype is medium-sized in the sample. The V call is TRBV6-2 or TRBV6-3, the J call TRBJ2-2; D gene unclear. This CDR3 spans 14 amino acids. The V end was cut by 5 bases, the J end by 3 bases, with 10 bases between. Germline loops: CDR1 MNHEY, CDR2 SVGEGT. CDR3 residues: CASSPPSHTGELFF. The CDR3, as DNA: TGTGCCAGCAGTCCCCCCTCGCACACCGGGGAGCTGTTTTTT.

The gene calls are TRBV7-2 and TRBJ2-7; 12 nucleotides align to TRBD2. Germline trimming cut 5 bases from V and 4 bases from J; bases unmatched to any gene: 3. Germline V gene data show CDR1 as SGHTA and CDR2 as FQGNSA. The CDR3 is 14 residues long. As DNA, the CDR3 is TGTGCCAGCAGCGTCCTAGCGGGAGGGTACGAGCAGTACTTC. As protein: CASSVLAGGYEQYF.

This clonotype was observed many times. The J gene is TRBJ2-1, the V gene TRBV18; TRBD1 matches 8 bases. With 3 bases clipped from V and 5 bases from J, the junction kept 6 bases outside the gene matches. The CDR3 contains 15 residues. The germline CDR1 and CDR2 sequences are KGHSH and LQKENI. As DNA, the CDR3 is TGTGCCAGCTCACCCCAGGGGGCACAGAACAATGAGCAGTTCTTC. It encodes CASSPQGAQNNEQFF.

At least ten counts were recorded for this clonotype. The chain combines TRBV6-2 or TRBV6-3 with TRBJ1-5, with D perhaps TRBD1 (6 bases). Germline lookup yields CDR1 MNHEY and CDR2 SVGEGT. There are 15 residues in the CDR3. V gave up 5 bases and J gave up 1 base, with 12 bases separating them. The CDR3 here is CASSRGAGSNQPQHF. For the CDR3, the DNA is TGTGCCAGCAGTAGGGGGGCTGGGAGCAATCAGCCCCAGCATTTT.

The sample holds a few counts of this clonotype. This chain connects TRBV6-5 to TRBJ2-3; perhaps D is TRBD1 or TRBD2 (5 bases each). Deletions cut 6 bases from V and 0 bases from J, with 10 bases between. Germline V lookup: CDR1 MNHEY, CDR2 SVGAGI. This CDR3 comprises 14 residues. Here the CDR3 reads CASRRGRSTDTQYF. CDR3 in DNA: TGTGCCAGCAGAAGGGGACGAAGCACAGATACGCAGTATTTT.

This clonotype is judged medium-sized. This chain uses TRBV18 with TRBJ1-4, with 7 bases fitting TRBD1. The CDR3 is 15 residues long. V dropped 2 bases and J dropped 6; count of bases not matched to a gene: 6. Germline CDR1 is KGHSH and CDR2 is LQKENI. The CDR3 DNA reads TGTGCCAGCTCACCATCGGACAGGTCCTATGAAAAACTGTTTTTT. It encodes CASSPSDRSYEKLFF.